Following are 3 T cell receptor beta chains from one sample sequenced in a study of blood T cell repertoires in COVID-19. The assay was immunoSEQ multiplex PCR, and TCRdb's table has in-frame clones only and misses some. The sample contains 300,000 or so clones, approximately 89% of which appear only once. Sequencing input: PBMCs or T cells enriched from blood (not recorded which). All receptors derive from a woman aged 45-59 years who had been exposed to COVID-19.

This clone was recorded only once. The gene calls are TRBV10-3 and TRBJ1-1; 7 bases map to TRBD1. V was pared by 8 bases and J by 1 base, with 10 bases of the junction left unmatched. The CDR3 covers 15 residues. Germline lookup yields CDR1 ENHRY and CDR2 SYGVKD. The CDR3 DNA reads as TGTGCCATCCTAGGGGCAGGGGGTCCGAACACTGAAGCTTTCTTT. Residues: CAILGAGGPNTEAFF.

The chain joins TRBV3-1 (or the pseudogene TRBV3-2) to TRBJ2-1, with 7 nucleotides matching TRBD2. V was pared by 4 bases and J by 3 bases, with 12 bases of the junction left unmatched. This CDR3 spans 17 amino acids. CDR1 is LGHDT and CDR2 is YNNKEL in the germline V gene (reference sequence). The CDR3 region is CASSRNRGTTNYNEQFF. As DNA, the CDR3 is TGTGCCAGCAGCCGAAACCGCGGGACTACCAACTACAATGAGCAGTTCTTC.

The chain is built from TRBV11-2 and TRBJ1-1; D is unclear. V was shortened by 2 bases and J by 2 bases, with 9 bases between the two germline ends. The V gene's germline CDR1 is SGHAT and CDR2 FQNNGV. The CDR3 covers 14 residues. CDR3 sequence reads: CASSLSGGNTEAFF. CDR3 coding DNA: TGTGCCAGCAGCTTAAGTGGCGGTAACACTGAAGCTTTCTTT. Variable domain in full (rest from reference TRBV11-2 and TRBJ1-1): EAGVAQSPRYKIIEKRQSVAFWCNPISGHATLYWYQQILGQGPKLLIQFQNNGVVDDSQLPKDRFSAERLKGVDSTLKIQPAKLEDSAVYLCASSLSGGNTEAFFGQGTRLTVV.